This T cell receptor (beta chain) was documented in a study of shared clonotypes between healthy human individuals. The deep-level immunoSEQ assay was used. Method: immunoSEQ multiplex PCR; TCRdb's copy keeps in-frame clones and lacks some. The sample records about 520,000 clones, about 84% being singletons. The V gene's germline CDR1 is LNHDA and CDR2 SQIVND (reference sequence). This CDR3 is 13 amino acids long. Trimming removed 5 bases from V and 2 bases from J, with 10 bases in between. Sequencing used PBMCs. The receptor was derived from a woman between 35 and 50 years old in good health. Some clones in this sample may be carry-over from other donors' samples. This rearrangement joins TRBV19 to TRBJ2-7, with D possibly being TRBD1 (6 bases). This CDR3 is CASSPRQAYEQYF. CDR3 coding DNA: TGTGCCAGTAGTCCCAGACAGGCCTACGAGCAGTACTTC.